This T cell receptor (beta chain) appears in the sequencing data of a study of cytomegalovirus exposure and HLA in healthy donors. V dropped 7 bases and J dropped 6; count of bases not matched to a gene: 9. Germline CDR1 is SEHNR and CDR2 is FQNEAQ (reference sequence). The CDR3 runs to 14 residues. Amplification used 60 Vbeta primers and 13 Jbeta primers. The data were produced by immunoSEQ multiplex PCR, yet TCRdb's version contains in-frame clones alone and is incomplete. The repertoire holds some 77,000 clones, with 80% as singletons. This sequence was found in a man aged 45-65 years in good health and CMV-seropositive. Sequenced: PBMCs. The J gene is TRBJ2-3, the V gene TRBV7-9; TRBD1 matches at 8 bases. This CDR3 reads CASKPQGASDTQYF. CDR3 in DNA: TGTGCCAGCAAACCTCAGGGGGCTAGTGATACGCAGTATTTT.